Shown below are 8 T cell receptor beta chains from a single sample sequenced in a study of blood T cell repertoires in COVID-19. Clones were sequenced by immunoSEQ multiplex PCR, and TCRdb holds only the in-frame ones, with some missing. The table includes approximately 160,000 clones, 77% detected once. Material for sequencing was peripheral blood. The receptors here all came from a man between 65 and 79 years old with acute or convalescent COVID-19.

The chain uses TRBV29-1 and TRBJ1-4; 7 bases match TRBD1. The CDR3 runs 14 residues. Looked up from germline, CDR1 is SQVTM and CDR2 is ANQGSEA. V lost 6 bases, J lost 4 bases, and 8 bases stayed unmatched. This CDR3 reads CSVGQAPNNEKLFF. In nucleotides, the CDR3 is TGCAGCGTCGGACAGGCACCAAATAATGAAAAACTGTTTTTT. Based on the CDR3 plus reference TRBV29-1 and TRBJ1-4, the full variable domain is SAVISQKPSRDICQRGTSLTIQCQVDSQVTMMFWYRQQPGQSLTLIATANQGSEATYESGFVIDKFPISRPNLTFSTLTVSNMSPEDSSIYLCSVGQAPNNEKLFFGSGTQLSVL.

The V call is TRBV11-2, the J call TRBJ2-3, with 8 bases fitting TRBD2. This CDR3 is 16 amino acids long. Germline loops: CDR1 SGHAT, CDR2 FQNNGV. Trimming at V came to 0 bases and at J to 4 bases, leaving 6 bases not matched to a gene. This chain's CDR3 is CASSLEPGLGADTQYF. The DNA for the CDR3 is TGTGCCAGCAGCTTAGAACCGGGACTAGGGGCAGATACGCAGTATTTT.

The chain has TRBV19 and TRBJ2-7; D might be TRBD2 (5 bases). Trimming left V 4 bases short and J 4 bases short, with 11 bases between. Germline assignment: CDR1 LNHDA and CDR2 SQIVND (reference sequence). The CDR3 sequence is 13 residues long. CDR3 sequence reads: CASSRGEGYEQYF. The CDR3 bases are TGTGCCAGTAGTAGGGGAGAGGGTTACGAGCAGTACTTC. Complete variable domain (other parts from reference TRBV19 and TRBJ2-7): DGGITQSPKYLFRKEGQNVTLSCEQNLNHDAMYWYRQDPGQGLRLIYYSQIVNDFQKGDIAEGYSVSREKKESFPLTVTSAQKNPTAFYLCASSRGEGYEQYFGPGTRLTVT.

The table lists this clone with many counts. This chain uses TRBV6-2 or TRBV6-3 with TRBJ1-4, with D perhaps TRBD1 (5 bases). This CDR3 has 14 amino acids. Germline assignment: CDR1 MNHEY and CDR2 SVGEGT. V was pared by 6 bases and J by 6 bases, with 14 bases between. Here the CDR3 DNA reads TGTGCCAGCAGCTATTGGGGCGGGGATGAAAAACTGTTTTTT. Residues: CASSYWGGDEKLFF.

The chain uses TRBV6-5 and TRBJ2-1; 13 bases match TRBD2. The germline CDR1 and CDR2 sequences are MNHEY and SVGAGI. The CDR3 runs to 15 residues. Trimming cost V 7 bases and J 7 bases; bases outside gene matches: 7. CDR3: CASITSGGAINEQFF. The CDR3 region has the DNA TGTGCCAGCATAACTAGCGGGGGGGCCATTAATGAGCAGTTCTTC.

This clone was detected only a few times. This chain connects TRBV28 to TRBJ1-5; D is perhaps TRBD1 (6 bases). Trimming removed 7 bases from V and 2 bases from J, with 12 bases in between. Germline CDR1 MDHEN, CDR2 SYDVKM. CDR3 length equals 14 residues. CDR3 sequence reads: CASTLQGGNQPQHF. In nucleotides, the CDR3 is TGTGCCAGCACCCTACAGGGCGGCAATCAGCCCCAGCATTTT.

The V gene is TRBV6-5, the J gene TRBJ1-5; D perhaps matches TRBD1 (5 bases). Trimming pared 7 bases from V and 6 bases from J, leaving 13 bases between. The CDR3 totals 13 residues. CDR1 is MNHEY and CDR2 is SVGAGI in the germline V gene. CDR3 sequence reads: CASKQASSQPQHF. Here the CDR3 DNA reads TGTGCCAGCAAACAGGCCTCCAGTCAGCCCCAGCATTTT.

This clone was seen a single time. V gene TRBV7-8 combines with J gene TRBJ1-3; D gene ambiguous. The CDR3 length is 15 residues. V dropped 5 bases and J dropped 0 bases, with 11 bases sitting between them. Looked up from germline, CDR1 is SGHVS and CDR2 is FQNEAQ. CDR3 coding DNA: TGTGCCAGCAGCCTCCCTCGAGCCTCTGGAAACACCATATATTTT. It is translated as CASSLPRASGNTIYF.